The TCR beta chain under discussion was sequenced for a study of shared clonotypes between healthy human individuals. Assay: immunoSEQ multiplex PCR; the TCRdb copy retains only in-frame clones and omits some. Of approximately 1,500,000 clones detected, 96% appear once; the ten largest clones hold 0.95% to 1.5%. Only one count was recorded for this clone. V dropped 2 bases and J dropped 7 bases, with 14 bases sitting between them. Germline V gene sequence: CDR1 SGHTA, CDR2 FQGNSA. This CDR3 spans 14 amino acids. The material sequenced was naive CD4+ T cells sorted from blood. Regarding subset: CD45RA+ positively selected. V is TRBV7-2 and J is TRBJ1-2, with a possible D match to TRBD1 (5 bases). The sequence was obtained from a man aged 25 to 45 in good health. The CDR3 here is CASSLRNQGRGYTF. The CDR3 DNA follows: TGTGCCAGCAGCTTACGAAATCAGGGTCGTGGCTACACCTTC.